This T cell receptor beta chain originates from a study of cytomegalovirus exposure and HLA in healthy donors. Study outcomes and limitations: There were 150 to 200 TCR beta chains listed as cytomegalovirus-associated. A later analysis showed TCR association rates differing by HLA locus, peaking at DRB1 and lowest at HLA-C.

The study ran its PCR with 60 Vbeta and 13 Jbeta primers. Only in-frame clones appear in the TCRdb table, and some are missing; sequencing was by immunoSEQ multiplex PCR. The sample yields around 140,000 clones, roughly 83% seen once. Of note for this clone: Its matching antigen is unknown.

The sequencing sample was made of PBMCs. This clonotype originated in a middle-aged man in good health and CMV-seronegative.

The CDR3 DNA reads TGTGCCAGCAGTTTGCGGGGGGTTGAGGCAGATACGCAGTATTTT. Protein sequence: CASSLRGVEADTQYF. This chain joins TRBV27 and TRBJ2-3, with 8 bases that match TRBD2. CDR3 length: 15 amino acids. CDR1 is MNHEY and CDR2 is SMNVEV in the germline V gene (reference sequence). V trimming: 3 bases; J trimming: 4 bases; junction bases outside the gene matches: 6.